The rows below give T cell receptor beta chains drawn from one sample of a study of shared clonotypes between healthy human individuals. Libraries were prepared by immunoSEQ multiplex PCR; TCRdb keeps only in-frame clonotypes and omits some of them. Of around 2.1 million clones listed, roughly 95% are singletons. Sequencing was performed on naive CD4+ T cells sorted from blood. All receptors come from a young man in good health. Each CDR3 is given with its conserved first and last residue. The D gene is left open where the match is weak. Not all rows give a size; the values are once, few, many and, for expanded clones, a class.

D: .
J: TRBJ2-5
V: TRBV10-1
size: .
CDR3: CASSERPEETQYF
DNA: TGCGCCAGCAGTGAGAGGCCAGAAGAGACCCAGTACTTC

D: TRBD1
J: TRBJ1-1
V: TRBV5-4
size: .
CDR3: CASSSPTGLNTEAFF
DNA: TGTGCCAGCAGCTCGCCGACAGGGTTGAACACTGAAGCTTTCTTT

D: .
J: TRBJ1-4
V: TRBV5-6
size: .
CDR3: CASSLGVEKLFF
DNA: TGTGCCAGCAGCCTGGGGGTTGAAAAACTGTTTTTT

D: .
J: TRBJ2-2
V: TRBV9
size: .
CDR3: CASSVGGTVGGELFF
DNA: TGTGCCAGCAGCGTTGGCGGGACGGTGGGCGGGGAGCTGTTTTTT

D: .
J: TRBJ2-7
V: TRBV23-1
size: .
CDR3: CASSLSAEGAYEQYF
DNA: TGCGCCAGCAGCCTCTCCGCGGAGGGCGCCTACGAGCAGTACTTC

D: .
J: TRBJ1-3
V: TRBV7-2
size: .
CDR3: CASSLTGSSGNTIYF
DNA: TGTGCCAGCAGCTTAACAGGTAGCTCTGGAAACACCATATATTTT

D: TRBD1
J: TRBJ1-5
V: TRBV7-2
size: .
CDR3: CASSEGAGQPQHF
DNA: TGTGCCAGCAGCGAGGGGGCAGGACAGCCCCAGCATTTT

D: TRBD1
J: TRBJ2-3
V: TRBV5-3
size: .
CDR3: CARSSRDRGGYSTDTQYF
DNA: TGTGCCAGAAGCTCCAGGGACAGGGGAGGCTATAGCACAGATACGCAGTATTTT

D: .
J: TRBJ1-5
V: TRBV6-5
size: .
CDR3: CASSSSGAEDQPQHF
DNA: TGTGCCAGCAGCTCCTCAGGCGCAGAGGATCAGCCCCAGCATTTT

D: .
J: TRBJ1-5
V: TRBV28
size: .
CDR3: CASSSPGLGDQPQHF
DNA: TGTGCCAGCAGTTCCCCGGGCTTAGGTGATCAGCCCCAGCATTTT

D: .
J: TRBJ2-2
V: TRBV9
size: .
CDR3: CASSVGGMNTGELFF
DNA: TGTGCCAGCAGCGTAGGCGGGATGAACACCGGGGAGCTGTTTTTT

D: TRBD1
J: TRBJ2-3
V: TRBV4-3
size: .
CDR3: CASSQSRDRSTDTQYF
DNA: TGCGCCAGCAGCCAATCCCGGGACAGAAGCACAGATACGCAGTATTTT

D: TRBD1
J: TRBJ1-3
V: TRBV5-4
size: .
CDR3: CASSFGMTGGSGNTIYF
DNA: TGTGCCAGCAGCTTTGGAATGACAGGGGGTTCTGGAAACACCATATATTTT

D: .
J: TRBJ2-5
V: TRBV6-5
size: .
CDR3: CASRGPGAETQYF
DNA: TGTGCCAGCAGGGGACCGGGGGCGGAGACCCAGTACTTC

D: .
J: TRBJ2-5
V: TRBV11-3
size: .
CDR3: CASSLGPRETQYF
DNA: TGTGCCAGCAGCTTAGGCCCTCGAGAGACCCAGTACTTC

D: .
J: TRBJ1-2
V: TRBV20-1
size: .
CDR3: CSAPNLDGYTF
DNA: TGCAGTGCTCCAAATTTGGATGGCTACACCTTC

D: TRBD2
J: TRBJ2-3
V: TRBV6-5
size: .
CDR3: CASQRGVGTDTQYF
DNA: TGTGCCAGCCAGCGGGGGGTGGGCACAGATACGCAGTATTTT

D: .
J: TRBJ1-5
V: TRBV9
size: .
CDR3: CASSVDARGNQPQHF
DNA: TGTGCCAGCAGCGTAGATGCAAGAGGCAATCAGCCCCAGCATTTT

D: TRBD1
J: TRBJ1-6
V: TRBV19
size: .
CDR3: CASSMRGQGHSPLHF
DNA: TGTGCCAGTAGTATGAGGGGACAGGGTCATTCACCCCTCCACTTT

D: .
J: TRBJ2-3
V: TRBV4-1
size: once
CDR3: CASSPRHAGDTQYF
DNA: TGCGCCAGCAGCCCACGACACGCGGGAGATACGCAGTATTTT

D: .
J: TRBJ2-3
V: TRBV5-1
size: .
CDR3: CASSPQGPGTDTQYF
DNA: TGCGCCAGCAGCCCGCAGGGGCCAGGCACAGATACGCAGTATTTT

D: .
J: TRBJ1-1
V: TRBV7-9
size: .
CDR3: CASSLDRDGRNTEAFF
DNA: TGTGCCAGCAGCTTAGACAGGGACGGTAGAAACACTGAAGCTTTCTTT

D: .
J: TRBJ1-2
V: TRBV6-5
size: .
CDR3: CASSPVGNYGYTF
DNA: TGTGCCAGCAGCCCCGTGGGGAACTATGGCTACACCTTC

D: .
J: TRBJ2-5
V: TRBV7-9
size: .
CDR3: CASSLGPGLETQYF
DNA: TGTGCCAGCAGCTTAGGGCCGGGGTTAGAGACCCAGTACTTC

D: .
J: TRBJ1-6
V: TRBV7-9
size: .
CDR3: CASSLGVGSPLHF
DNA: TGTGCCAGCAGCTTAGGGGTGGGGTCACCCCTCCACTTT

D: TRBD1
J: TRBJ1-4
V: TRBV5-1
size: .
CDR3: CASSPRQGREKLFF
DNA: TGCGCCAGCAGCCCTCGACAGGGCCGTGAAAAACTGTTTTTT

D: TRBD2
J: TRBJ2-1
V: TRBV27
size: .
CDR3: CASSSTAGTSSYNEQFF
DNA: TGTGCCAGCAGTTCGACAGCGGGGACGAGCTCCTACAATGAGCAGTTCTTC

D: .
J: TRBJ1-5
V: TRBV10-3
size: .
CDR3: CAISESLDSLYSGNQPQHF
DNA: TGTGCCATCAGTGAGTCGTTGGACAGCCTGTATAGCGGCAATCAGCCCCAGCATTTT

D: .
J: TRBJ1-2
V: TRBV7-6
size: .
CDR3: CASSSHPAGRGRGYTF
DNA: TGTGCCAGCAGCTCCCATCCTGCAGGCCGAGGTAGAGGCTACACCTTC

D: TRBD1
J: TRBJ2-7
V: TRBV10-2
size: once
CDR3: CASSGVTGTVHSYEQYF
DNA: TGCGCCAGCAGTGGGGTAACTGGGACAGTACACTCCTACGAGCAGTACTTC

D: .
J: TRBJ2-7
V: TRBV5-1
size: .
CDR3: CASSLGTAGLPSEQYF
DNA: TGCGCCAGCAGCTTGGGGACAGCGGGCCTACCCTCCGAGCAGTACTTC

D: .
J: TRBJ1-2
V: TRBV29-1
size: .
CDR3: CSVDSTANYGYTF
DNA: TGCAGCGTTGACTCGACAGCCAACTATGGCTACACCTTC

D: .
J: TRBJ2-3
V: TRBV5-1
size: .
CDR3: CASSSVGTDTQYF
DNA: TGCGCCAGCAGCTCAGTGGGCACAGATACGCAGTATTTT

D: .
J: TRBJ2-3
V: TRBV5-1
size: .
CDR3: CASSLGGPDTQYF
DNA: TGCGCCAGCAGCTTGGGGGGCCCAGATACGCAGTATTTT

D: TRBD2
J: TRBJ2-7
V: TRBV11-2
size: .
CDR3: CASSSLAGDHYEQYF
DNA: TGTGCCAGCAGCTCTCTAGCGGGAGACCACTACGAGCAGTACTTC

D: TRBD2
J: TRBJ2-7
V: TRBV5-1
size: .
CDR3: CASSRGSTSGESSYEQYF
DNA: TGCGCCAGCAGCAGAGGATCTACTAGCGGAGAAAGCTCCTACGAGCAGTACTTC

D: .
J: TRBJ2-1
V: TRBV6-1
size: .
CDR3: CASSPGTVGGNEQFF
DNA: TGTGCCAGCAGTCCTGGGACGGTGGGGGGAAATGAGCAGTTCTTC

D: TRBD1
J: TRBJ1-5
V: TRBV6-6
size: .
CDR3: CASSSDRELDQPQHF
DNA: TGTGCCAGCAGTTCCGACAGGGAACTCGATCAGCCCCAGCATTTT

D: TRBD2
J: TRBJ2-1
V: TRBV4-2
size: .
CDR3: CASSQVGGGALLSYNEQFF
DNA: TGTGCCAGCAGCCAAGTTGGCGGGGGGGCCTTGTTATCCTACAATGAGCAGTTCTTC

D: .
J: TRBJ1-1
V: TRBV5-1
size: .
CDR3: CASSLAQGGGTEAFF
DNA: TGCGCCAGCAGCTTGGCTCAGGGTGGCGGCACTGAAGCTTTCTTT

D: TRBD2
J: TRBJ2-3
V: TRBV11-2
size: .
CDR3: CASSRGLAFDTQYF
DNA: TGTGCCAGCAGCCGCGGACTAGCGTTCGATACGCAGTATTTT

D: .
J: TRBJ1-2
V: TRBV6-1
size: .
CDR3: CASSVFGPPQDYGYTF
DNA: TGTGCCAGCAGTGTCTTCGGGCCTCCCCAAGACTATGGCTACACCTTC

D: .
J: TRBJ1-5
V: TRBV7-9
size: .
CDR3: CASSLSGIGHQPQHF
DNA: TGTGCCAGCAGCTTGTCGGGGATAGGGCATCAGCCCCAGCATTTT

D: .
J: TRBJ1-1
V: TRBV10-3
size: .
CDR3: CAISEGKQEAFF
DNA: TGTGCCATCAGTGAGGGAAAGCAAGAAGCTTTCTTT

D: .
J: TRBJ2-2
V: TRBV11-2
size: .
CDR3: CASSGSWGAGGELFF
DNA: TGTGCCAGCAGTGGTAGTTGGGGGGCTGGCGGGGAGCTGTTTTTT

D: .
J: TRBJ1-3
V: TRBV29-1
size: .
CDR3: CSVVSGSGNTIYF
DNA: TGCAGCGTTGTGAGTGGCTCTGGAAACACCATATATTTT

D: TRBD1
J: TRBJ2-1
V: TRBV30
size: .
CDR3: CAWSVGQGAANEQFF
DNA: TGTGCCTGGAGTGTAGGGCAGGGGGCGGCCAATGAGCAGTTCTTC

D: TRBD1
J: TRBJ2-2
V: TRBV6-6
size: .
CDR3: CASLPQGAIGGELFF
DNA: TGTGCCAGTTTACCGCAGGGGGCAATCGGTGGGGAGCTGTTTTTT

D: .
J: TRBJ2-1
V: TRBV13
size: .
CDR3: CASSLVAPAEQFF
DNA: TGTGCCAGCAGCTTAGTGGCCCCGGCGGAGCAGTTCTTC

D: .
J: TRBJ1-1
V: TRBV6-5
size: .
CDR3: CAIGRGNTEAFF
DNA: TGTGCCATCGGCAGGGGGAACACTGAAGCTTTCTTT

D: TRBD2
J: TRBJ2-5
V: TRBV10-1
size: .
CDR3: CASSDGLAAQYF
DNA: TGCGCCAGCAGTGATGGGCTAGCGGCCCAGTACTTC

D: .
J: TRBJ2-1
V: TRBV6-5
size: .
CDR3: CASSYSADSSYNEQFF
DNA: TGTGCCAGCAGTTACTCGGCAGATAGCTCCTACAATGAGCAGTTCTTC

D: .
J: TRBJ2-7
V: TRBV30
size: once
CDR3: CAWSVRPPAYEQYF
DNA: TGTGCCTGGAGTGTAAGACCCCCGGCCTACGAGCAGTACTTC

D: .
J: TRBJ2-1
V: TRBV9
size: .
CDR3: CASSEGSSVEQFF
DNA: TGTGCCAGCAGCGAAGGGTCGTCAGTGGAGCAGTTCTTC

D: .
J: TRBJ1-3
V: TRBV21-1
size: .
CDR3: CASRRGTVARNTIYF
DNA: TGTGCCAGCCGCCGTGGGACAGTGGCTCGAAACACCATATATTTT

D: .
J: TRBJ2-7
V: TRBV7-3
size: .
CDR3: CASRHTGTSGEQYF
DNA: TGTGCCAGCAGGCATACAGGGACCTCCGGCGAGCAGTACTTC

D: TRBD2
J: TRBJ2-1
V: TRBV9
size: .
CDR3: CASSVRVAGGNEQFF
DNA: TGTGCCAGCAGCGTAAGAGTAGCGGGAGGAAATGAGCAGTTCTTC

D: TRBD2
J: TRBJ2-3
V: TRBV5-1
size: .
CDR3: CASSLTSVHTDTQYF
DNA: TGCGCCAGCAGCTTGACTAGCGTTCACACAGATACGCAGTATTTT

D: .
J: TRBJ1-1
V: TRBV2
size: .
CDR3: CASHRQMNTEAFF
DNA: TGTGCCAGCCACAGGCAGATGAACACTGAAGCTTTCTTT